What follows describes a single T cell receptor (beta chain). The antigen is unknown. CDR3 size: 15 residues. V was cut by 1 base and J by 5 bases, with 11 bases left in between. From germline, CDR1 is LGHNA and CDR2 YNFKEQ. These data originate in a study of CD8 T cells in ankylosing spondylitis. The study, taken as a whole, reports: Some motif variants had been reported before (in reactive arthritis synovial fluid and blood). Made up of about eight highly homologous variants, a TCR beta motif appeared characteristic of ankylosing spondylitis blood. Matched ankylosing spondylitis synovial fluid reportedly contained a significantly enriched population of disease-linked clones.

TCRdb re-called the 5' RACE reads through MiXCR, storing one row per CDR3 protein. The sample contains around 250,000 distinct CDR3 sequences, about 11% of which appear only once. This chain joins TRBV4-2 and TRBJ2-2; D uncertain. Material for sequencing was blood, either unsorted or a sorted T cell fraction (not recorded which). The sequence came from a male donor with ankylosing spondylitis or in good health (not recorded which). In DNA, the CDR3 is TGTGCCAGCAGCCAAGGGACCCCTCGGACCGGGGAGCTGTTTTTT. It yields the protein CASSQGTPRTGELFF.